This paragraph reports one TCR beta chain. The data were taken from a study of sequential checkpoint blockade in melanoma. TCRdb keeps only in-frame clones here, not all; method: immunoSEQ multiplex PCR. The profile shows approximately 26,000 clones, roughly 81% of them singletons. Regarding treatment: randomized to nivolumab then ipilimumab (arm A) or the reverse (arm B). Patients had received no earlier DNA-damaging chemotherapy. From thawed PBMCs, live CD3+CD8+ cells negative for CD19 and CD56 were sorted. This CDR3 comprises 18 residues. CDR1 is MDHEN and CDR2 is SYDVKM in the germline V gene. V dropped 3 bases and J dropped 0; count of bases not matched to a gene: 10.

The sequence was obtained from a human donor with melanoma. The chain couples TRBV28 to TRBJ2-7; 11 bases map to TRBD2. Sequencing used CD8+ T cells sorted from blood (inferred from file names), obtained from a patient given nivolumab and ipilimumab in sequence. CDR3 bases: TGTGCCAGCAGTTTTCCGTCGACTAGCGGGAAAAGCTCCTACGAGCAGTACTTC. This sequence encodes CASSFPSTSGKSSYEQYF.